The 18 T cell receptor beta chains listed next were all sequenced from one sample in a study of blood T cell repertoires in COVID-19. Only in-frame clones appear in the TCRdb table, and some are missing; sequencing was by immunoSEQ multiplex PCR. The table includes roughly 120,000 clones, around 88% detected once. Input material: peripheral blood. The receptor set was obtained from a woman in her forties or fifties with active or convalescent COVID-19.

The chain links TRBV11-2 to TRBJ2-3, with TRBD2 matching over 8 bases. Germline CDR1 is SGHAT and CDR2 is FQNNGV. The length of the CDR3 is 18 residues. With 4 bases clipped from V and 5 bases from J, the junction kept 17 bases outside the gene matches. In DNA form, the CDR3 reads TGTGCCAGCAGCTCCTACGTGGGCGGGAGGTTACGCAGAGATACGCAGTATTTT. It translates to CASSSYVGGRLRRDTQYF.

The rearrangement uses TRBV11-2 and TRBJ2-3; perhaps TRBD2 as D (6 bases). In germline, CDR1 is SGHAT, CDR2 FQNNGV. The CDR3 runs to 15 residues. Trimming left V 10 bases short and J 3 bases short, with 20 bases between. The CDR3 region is CAIPVGGLSTDTQYF. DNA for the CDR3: TGTGCCATCCCGGTAGGAGGGTTAAGTACAGATACGCAGTATTTT.

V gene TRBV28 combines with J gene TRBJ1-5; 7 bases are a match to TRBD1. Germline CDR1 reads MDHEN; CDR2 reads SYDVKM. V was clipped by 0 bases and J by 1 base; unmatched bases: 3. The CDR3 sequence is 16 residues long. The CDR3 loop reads CASSLWTGTSNQPQHF. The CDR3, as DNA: TGTGCCAGCAGTTTATGGACAGGGACGAGCAATCAGCCCCAGCATTTT. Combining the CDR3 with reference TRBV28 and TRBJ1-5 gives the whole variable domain DVKVTQSSRYLVKRTGEKVFLECVQDMDHENMFWYRQDPGLGLRLIYFSYDVKMKEKGDIPEGYSVSREKKERFSLILESASTNQTSMYLCASSLWTGTSNQPQHFGDGTRLSIL.

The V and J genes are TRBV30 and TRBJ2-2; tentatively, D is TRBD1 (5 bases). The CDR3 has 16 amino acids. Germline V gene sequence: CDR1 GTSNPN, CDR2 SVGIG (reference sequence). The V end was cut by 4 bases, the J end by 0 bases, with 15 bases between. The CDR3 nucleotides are TGTGCCTGGATCCAACGGACACCGGCGAACACCGGGGAGCTGTTTTTT. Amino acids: CAWIQRTPANTGELFF. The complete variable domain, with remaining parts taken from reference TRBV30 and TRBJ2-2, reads SQTIHQWPATLVQPVGSPLSLECTVEGTSNPNLYWYRQAAGRGLQLLFYSVGIGQISSEVPQNLSASRPQDRQFILSSKKLLLSDSGFYLCAWIQRTPANTGELFFGEGSRLTVL.

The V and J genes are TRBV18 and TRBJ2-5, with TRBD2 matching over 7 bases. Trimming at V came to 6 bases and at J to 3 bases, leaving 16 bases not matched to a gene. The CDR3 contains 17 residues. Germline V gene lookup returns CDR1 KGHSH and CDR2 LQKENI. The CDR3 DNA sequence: TGTGCCAGCTCGCGCCTCACGGGGGGATCCGAAGAAGAGACCCAGTACTTC. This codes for CASSRLTGGSEEETQYF.

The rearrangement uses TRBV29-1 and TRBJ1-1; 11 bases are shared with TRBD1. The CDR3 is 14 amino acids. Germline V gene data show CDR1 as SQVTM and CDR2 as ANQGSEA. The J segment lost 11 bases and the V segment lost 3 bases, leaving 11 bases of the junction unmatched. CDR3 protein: CSVDKGQGVARAFF. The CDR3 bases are TGCAGCGTTGATAAGGGACAGGGGGTGGCCCGGGCTTTCTTT.

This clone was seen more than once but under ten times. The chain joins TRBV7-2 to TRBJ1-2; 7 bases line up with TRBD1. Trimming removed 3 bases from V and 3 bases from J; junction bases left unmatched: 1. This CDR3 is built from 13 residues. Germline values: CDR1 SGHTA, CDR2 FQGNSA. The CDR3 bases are TGTGCCAGCAGCTTGACAGGGTACTATGGCTACACCTTC. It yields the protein CASSLTGYYGYTF.

This chain's CDR3 is CAWSRDRGFLFYGYTF. The CDR3 DNA follows: TGTGCCTGGAGTCGGGACAGGGGATTTTTGTTCTATGGCTACACCTTC. J is TRBJ1-2 and V is TRBV30; 10 nucleotides match TRBD1. The junction had 10 bases not matched to a gene; V was cut back by 2 bases and J by 4 bases. CDR1 GTSNPN and CDR2 SVGIG come from the germline V gene (reference sequence). The CDR3 covers 16 residues.

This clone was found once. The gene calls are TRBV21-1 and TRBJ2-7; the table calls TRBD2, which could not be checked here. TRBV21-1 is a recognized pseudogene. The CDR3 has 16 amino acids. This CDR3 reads CASSQRAASGLPRKYF. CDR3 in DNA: TGTGCCAGCAGCCAAAGGGCGGCTAGCGGGTTGCCCCGAAAGTACTTC.

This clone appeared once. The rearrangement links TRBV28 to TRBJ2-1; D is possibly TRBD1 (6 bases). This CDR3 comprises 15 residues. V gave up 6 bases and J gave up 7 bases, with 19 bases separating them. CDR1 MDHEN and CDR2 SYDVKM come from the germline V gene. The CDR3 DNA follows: TGTGCCAGCAGGCTTCCTGGGACAATTAGGAATGAGCAGTTCTTC. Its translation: CASRLPGTIRNEQFF.

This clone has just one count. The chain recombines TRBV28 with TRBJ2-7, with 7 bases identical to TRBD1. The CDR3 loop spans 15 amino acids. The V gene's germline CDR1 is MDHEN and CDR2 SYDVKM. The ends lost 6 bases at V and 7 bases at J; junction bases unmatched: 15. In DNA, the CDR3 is TGTGCCAGCAGATCCTCGGACAGGCTCGAAGGGGAGCAGTACTTC. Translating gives CASRSSDRLEGEQYF.

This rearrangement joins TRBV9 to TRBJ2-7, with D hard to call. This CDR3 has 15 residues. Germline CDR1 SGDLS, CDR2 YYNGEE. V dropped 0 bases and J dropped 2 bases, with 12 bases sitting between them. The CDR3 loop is CASSVGIGQTYEQYF. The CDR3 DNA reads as TGTGCCAGCAGCGTAGGAATTGGTCAGACCTACGAGCAGTACTTC.

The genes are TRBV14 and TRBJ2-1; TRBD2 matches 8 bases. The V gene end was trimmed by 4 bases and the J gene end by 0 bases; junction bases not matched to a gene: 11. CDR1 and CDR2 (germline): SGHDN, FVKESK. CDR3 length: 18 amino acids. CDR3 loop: CASSRRTSGPSSYNEQFF. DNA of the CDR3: TGTGCCAGCAGCCGGCGAACTAGCGGTCCGAGCTCCTACAATGAGCAGTTCTTC. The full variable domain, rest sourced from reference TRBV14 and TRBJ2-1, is EAGVTQFPSHSVIEKGQTVTLRCDPISGHDNLYWYRRVMGKEIKFLLHFVKESKQDESGMPNNRFLAERTGGTYSTLKVQPAELEDSGVYFCASSRRTSGPSSYNEQFFGPGTRLTVL.

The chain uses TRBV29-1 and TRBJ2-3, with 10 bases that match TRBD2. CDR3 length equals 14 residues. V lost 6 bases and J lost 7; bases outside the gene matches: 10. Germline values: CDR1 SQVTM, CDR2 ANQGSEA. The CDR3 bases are TGCAGCGTCCGCGGACTAGCGGCCTCATATACGCAGTATTTT. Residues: CSVRGLAASYTQYF.

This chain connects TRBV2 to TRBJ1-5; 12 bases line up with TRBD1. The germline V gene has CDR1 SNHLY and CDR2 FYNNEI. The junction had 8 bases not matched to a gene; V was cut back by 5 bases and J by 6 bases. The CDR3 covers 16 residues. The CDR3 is CASSLTGTGGFQPQHF. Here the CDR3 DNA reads TGTGCCAGCAGTCTAACCGGGACAGGGGGCTTTCAGCCCCAGCATTTT.

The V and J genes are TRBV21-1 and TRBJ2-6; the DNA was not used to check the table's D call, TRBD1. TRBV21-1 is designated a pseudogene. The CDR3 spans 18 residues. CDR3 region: CASSKGGGPSSGANVLTF. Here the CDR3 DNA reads TGTGCCAGCAGCAAAGGAGGGGGCCCTAGCTCTGGGGCCAACGTCCTGACTTTC.

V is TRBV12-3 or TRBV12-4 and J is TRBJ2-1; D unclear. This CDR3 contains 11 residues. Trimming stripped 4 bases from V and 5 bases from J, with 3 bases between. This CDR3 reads CASSSDNEQFF. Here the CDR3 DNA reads TGTGCCAGCAGTTCAGACAATGAGCAGTTCTTC.

This CDR3 reads CASSFSLRGGGGNEQFF. In DNA form, the CDR3 reads TGTGCCAGCAGTTTCAGTCTCAGGGGAGGCGGGGGCAATGAGCAGTTCTTC. V is TRBV6-2 or TRBV6-3 and J is TRBJ2-1; TRBD2 might be the D (7 bases). The CDR3 extends over 17 amino acids. The V end lost 4 bases, the J end lost 6 bases, and 22 bases lay between the germline ends. Germline assignment: CDR1 MNHEY and CDR2 SVGEGT.